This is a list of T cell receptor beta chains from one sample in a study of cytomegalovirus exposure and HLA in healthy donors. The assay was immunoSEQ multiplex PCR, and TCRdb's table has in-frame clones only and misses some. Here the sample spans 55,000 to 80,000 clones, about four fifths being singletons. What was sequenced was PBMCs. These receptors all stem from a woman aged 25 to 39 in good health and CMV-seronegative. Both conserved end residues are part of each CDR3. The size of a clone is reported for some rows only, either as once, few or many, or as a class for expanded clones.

CASSALREQFF,TRBV5-6,once,TRBJ2-1
CASTPTGGSVYNEQFF,TRBV2,.,TRBJ2-1
CASSPSSQGEPNQPQHF,TRBV7-9,.,TRBJ1-5
CASGARAYDQPQHF,TRBV10-1,.,TRBJ1-5
CASSLNPSAYKETQYF,TRBV11-2,.,TRBJ2-5
CASSRSWRPVLSNQPQHF,TRBV19,.,TRBJ1-5
CASSLAGDEKLFF,TRBV5-4,few,TRBJ1-4
CASSSVLSGISTDTQYF,TRBV5-4,.,TRBJ2-3
CASSLVAGSTDTQYF,TRBV7-2,.,TRBJ2-3
CASSFHVEQFF,TRBV7-2,few,TRBJ2-1
CASSPDRGTDTF,TRBV6-6,few,TRBJ1-2
CATSTGGAWTSGNTIYF,TRBV15,.,TRBJ1-3
CASGTVFQETQYF,TRBV5-4,.,TRBJ2-5
CSGENRGEQRFF,TRBV29-1,.,TRBJ2-1
CASARRTLNTGELFF,TRBV7-2,.,TRBJ2-2
CASSTREQAYEQYF,TRBV5-4,.,TRBJ2-7
CASSLTGGNNYGYTF,TRBV7-2,.,TRBJ1-2
CAWSRGTYGYTF,TRBV30,few,TRBJ1-2
CASSLGEGGLAGYNEQFF,TRBV11-2,few,TRBJ2-1
CATSAGETSGANVLTF,TRBV15,.,TRBJ2-6
CASSDYVRDRVTPGYTF,TRBV10-2,.,TRBJ1-2
CASSYQEAQYF,TRBV5-1,.,TRBJ2-5
CASSTLDRGTTETGELFF,TRBV27,.,TRBJ2-2
CAISSEGTGVNEQFF,TRBV10-3,.,TRBJ2-1
CASSIGGRTGELFF,TRBV19,.,TRBJ2-2
CASREAGGGTDTQYF,TRBV13,.,TRBJ2-3
CASSPRQGGETQYF,TRBV28,.,TRBJ2-5
CASSQEWGTSGQNTGELFF,TRBV4-1,.,TRBJ2-2
CASVRTGLTDYGYTF,TRBV10-2,.,TRBJ1-2
CASTIVAAGNNEQYF,TRBV7-9,.,TRBJ2-7
CASSKQAAGWTEAFF,TRBV21-1,.,TRBJ1-1
CASSLMGGEGYNEQFF,TRBV28,.,TRBJ2-1
CASSRDRGEENTIYF,TRBV6-1,few,TRBJ1-3
CAISDGTGYSGANVLTF,TRBV10-3,few,TRBJ2-6
CASSFETGSPYEQYF,TRBV27,.,TRBJ2-7
CASSPPGGEQYF,TRBV6-1,.,TRBJ2-7
CASSIELAAYNEQFF,TRBV19,.,TRBJ2-1
CSSSLGPGGETQYF,TRBV7-9,once,TRBJ2-5
CASSLATGGGSPLHF,TRBV7-2,.,TRBJ1-6